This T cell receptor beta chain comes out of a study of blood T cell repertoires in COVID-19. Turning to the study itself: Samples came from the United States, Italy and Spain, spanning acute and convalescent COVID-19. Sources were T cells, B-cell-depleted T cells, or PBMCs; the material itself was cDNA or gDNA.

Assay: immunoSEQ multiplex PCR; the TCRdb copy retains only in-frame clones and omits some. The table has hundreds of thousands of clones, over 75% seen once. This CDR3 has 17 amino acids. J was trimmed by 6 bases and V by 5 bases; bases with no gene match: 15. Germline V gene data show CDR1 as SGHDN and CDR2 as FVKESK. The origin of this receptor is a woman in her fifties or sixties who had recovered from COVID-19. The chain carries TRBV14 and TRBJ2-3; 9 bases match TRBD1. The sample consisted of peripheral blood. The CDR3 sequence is CASSFHRGQNRGDTQYF. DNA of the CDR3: TGTGCCAGCAGCTTTCACAGGGGGCAGAACCGCGGGGATACGCAGTATTTT.